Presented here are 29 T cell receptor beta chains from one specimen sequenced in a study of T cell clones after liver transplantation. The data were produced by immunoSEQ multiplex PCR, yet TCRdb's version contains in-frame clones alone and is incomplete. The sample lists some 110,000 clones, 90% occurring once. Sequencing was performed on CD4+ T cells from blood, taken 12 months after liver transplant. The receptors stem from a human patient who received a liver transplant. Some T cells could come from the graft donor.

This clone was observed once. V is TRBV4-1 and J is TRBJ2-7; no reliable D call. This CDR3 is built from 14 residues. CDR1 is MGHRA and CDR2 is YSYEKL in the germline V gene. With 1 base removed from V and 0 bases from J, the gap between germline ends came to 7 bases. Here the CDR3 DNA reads TGCGCCAGCAGCCAAGGCGTCGGCTCCTACGAGCAGTACTTC. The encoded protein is CASSQGVGSYEQYF.

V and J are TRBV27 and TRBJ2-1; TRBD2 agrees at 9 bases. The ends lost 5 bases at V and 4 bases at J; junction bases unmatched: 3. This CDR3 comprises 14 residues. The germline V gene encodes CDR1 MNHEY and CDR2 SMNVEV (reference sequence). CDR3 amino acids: CASSRLAEYNEQFF. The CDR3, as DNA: TGTGCCAGCAGTCGACTAGCGGAGTACAATGAGCAGTTCTTC.

The CDR3 protein is CASSLRASGNTIYF. The CDR3, as DNA: TGTGCCAGCAGCCTTCGGGCCTCTGGAAACACCATATATTTT. The chain joins TRBV9 to TRBJ1-3, with D uncertain. V lost 4 bases to trimming and J lost 0 bases, with 8 bases between them. CDR3 length: 14 residues. Germline CDR1 reads SGDLS; CDR2 reads YYNGEE.

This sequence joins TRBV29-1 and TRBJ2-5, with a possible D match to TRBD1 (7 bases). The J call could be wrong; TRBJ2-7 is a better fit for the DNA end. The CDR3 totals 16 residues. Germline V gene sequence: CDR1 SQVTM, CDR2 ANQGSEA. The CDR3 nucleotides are TGCAGCGTTGACAATCCATTGACTAGGGGGCTCTACGAGCAGTACTTC. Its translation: CSVDNPLTRGLYEQYF.

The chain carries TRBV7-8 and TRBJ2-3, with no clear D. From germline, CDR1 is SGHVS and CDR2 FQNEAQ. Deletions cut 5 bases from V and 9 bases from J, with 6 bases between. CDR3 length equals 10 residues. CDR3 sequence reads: CASSPLTQYF. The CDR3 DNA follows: TGTGCCAGCAGCCCCCTGACGCAGTATTTT. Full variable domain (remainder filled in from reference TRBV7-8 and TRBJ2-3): GAGVSQSPRYKVAKRGQDVALRCDPISGHVSLFWYQQALGQGPEFLTYFQNEAQLDKSGLPSDRFFAERPEGSVSTLKIQRTQQEDSAVYLCASSPLTQYFGPGTRLTVL.

The CDR3 here is CASSVDSGSYNEQFF. In nucleotides, the CDR3 is TGTGCCAGCAGCGTAGACAGCGGCTCCTACAATGAGCAGTTCTTC. This chain joins TRBV9 and TRBJ2-1; a possible D gene is TRBD2 (5 bases). The CDR3 contains 15 residues. V lost 0 bases to trimming and J lost 0 bases, with 7 bases between them. The germline V gene has CDR1 SGDLS and CDR2 YYNGEE.

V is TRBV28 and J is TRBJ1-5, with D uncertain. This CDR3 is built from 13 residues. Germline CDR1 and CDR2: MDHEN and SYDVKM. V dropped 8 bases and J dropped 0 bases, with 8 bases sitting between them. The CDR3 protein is CASRANSNQPQHF. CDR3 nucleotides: TGTGCCAGCCGGGCGAATAGCAATCAGCCCCAGCATTTT.

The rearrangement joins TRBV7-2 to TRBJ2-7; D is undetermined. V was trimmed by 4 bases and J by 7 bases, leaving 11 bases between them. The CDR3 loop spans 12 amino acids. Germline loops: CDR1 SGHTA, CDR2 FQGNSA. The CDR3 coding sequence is TGTGCCAGCAGCTGGAGCACGAAGGAGCAGTACTTC. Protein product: CASSWSTKEQYF.

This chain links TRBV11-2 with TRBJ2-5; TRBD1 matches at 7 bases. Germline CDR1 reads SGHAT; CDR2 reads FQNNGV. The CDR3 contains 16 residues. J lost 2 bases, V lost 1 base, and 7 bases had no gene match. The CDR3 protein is CASSLGSGTEQETQYF. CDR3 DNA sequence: TGTGCCAGCAGCTTAGGCTCCGGGACAGAACAAGAGACCCAGTACTTC.

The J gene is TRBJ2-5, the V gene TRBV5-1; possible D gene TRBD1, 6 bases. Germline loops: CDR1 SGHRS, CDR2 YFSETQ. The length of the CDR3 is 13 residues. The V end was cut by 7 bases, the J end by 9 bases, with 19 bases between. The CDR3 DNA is TGCGCCAGCTTGGCGGACAGACAAGGGGCCCAGTACTTC. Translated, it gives CASLADRQGAQYF.

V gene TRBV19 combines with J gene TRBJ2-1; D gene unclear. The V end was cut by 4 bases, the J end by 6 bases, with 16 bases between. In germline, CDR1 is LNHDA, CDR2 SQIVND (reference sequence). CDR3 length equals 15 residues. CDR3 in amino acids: CASSTRPQDSNEQFF. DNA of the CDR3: TGTGCCAGTAGTACTCGCCCCCAGGATTCCAATGAGCAGTTCTTC.

CDR3 region: CSVGQTNTEAFF. The CDR3 DNA sequence: TGCAGCGTTGGGCAGACGAACACTGAAGCTTTCTTT. The V gene is TRBV29-1, the J gene TRBJ1-1; D is unresolved. Germline V gene lookup returns CDR1 SQVTM and CDR2 ANQGSEA. The CDR3 loop spans 12 amino acids. V shed 4 bases and J shed 1 base, with 7 bases lying between them.

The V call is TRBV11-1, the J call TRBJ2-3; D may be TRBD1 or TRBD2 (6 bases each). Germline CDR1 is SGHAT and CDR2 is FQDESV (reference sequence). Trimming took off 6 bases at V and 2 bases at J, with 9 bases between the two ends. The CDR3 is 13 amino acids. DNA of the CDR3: TGTGCCAGCAGGCGGGACAACACAGATACGCAGTATTTT. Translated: CASRRDNTDTQYF.

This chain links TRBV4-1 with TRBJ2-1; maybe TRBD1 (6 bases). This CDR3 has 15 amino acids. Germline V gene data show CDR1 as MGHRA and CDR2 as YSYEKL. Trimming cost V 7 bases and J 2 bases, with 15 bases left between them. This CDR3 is CASKGQPGAYNEQFF. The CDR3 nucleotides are TGCGCCAGCAAAGGACAGCCGGGTGCCTACAATGAGCAGTTCTTC.

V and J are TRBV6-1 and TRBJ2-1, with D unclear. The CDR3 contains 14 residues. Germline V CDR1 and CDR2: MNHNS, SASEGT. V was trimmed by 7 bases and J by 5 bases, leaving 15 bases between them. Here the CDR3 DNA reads TGTGCCAGCAAAAAGGGTGGTACCGACAATGAGCAGTTCTTC. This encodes CASKKGGTDNEQFF.

CDR3 in DNA: TGTGCCAGCAGCAAGACAGACAACTATGGCTACACCTTC. This sequence encodes CASSKTDNYGYTF. V is TRBV7-9 and J is TRBJ1-2; D perhaps matches TRBD1 (5 bases). Between the trimmed V and J ends, which lost 5 bases and 2 bases, there was a span of 9 bases. The CDR3 spans 13 residues. CDR1 and CDR2 from the germline V gene are SEHNR and FQNEAQ (reference sequence).

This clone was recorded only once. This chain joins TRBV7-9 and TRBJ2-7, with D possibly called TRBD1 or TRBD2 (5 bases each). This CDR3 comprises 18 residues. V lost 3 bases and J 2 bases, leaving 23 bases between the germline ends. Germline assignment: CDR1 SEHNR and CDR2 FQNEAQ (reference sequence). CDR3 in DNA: TGTGCCAGCAGCTTGCTTTTCGGGACCTCAATAAAACCCTACGAGCAGTACTTC. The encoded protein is CASSLLFGTSIKPYEQYF.

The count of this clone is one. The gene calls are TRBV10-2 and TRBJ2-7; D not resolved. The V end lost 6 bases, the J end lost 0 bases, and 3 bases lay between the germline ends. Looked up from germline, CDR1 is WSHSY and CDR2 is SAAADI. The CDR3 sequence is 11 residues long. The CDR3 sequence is CASRDSYEQYF. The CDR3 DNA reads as TGCGCCAGCAGGGACTCCTACGAGCAGTACTTC.

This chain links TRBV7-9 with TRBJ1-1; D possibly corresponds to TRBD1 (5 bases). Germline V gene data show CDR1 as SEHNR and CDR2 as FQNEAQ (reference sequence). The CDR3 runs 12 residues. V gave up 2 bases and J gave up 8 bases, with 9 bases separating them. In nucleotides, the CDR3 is TGTGCCAGCAGCTTAAATAGGGACGAAGCTTTCTTT. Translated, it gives CASSLNRDEAFF.

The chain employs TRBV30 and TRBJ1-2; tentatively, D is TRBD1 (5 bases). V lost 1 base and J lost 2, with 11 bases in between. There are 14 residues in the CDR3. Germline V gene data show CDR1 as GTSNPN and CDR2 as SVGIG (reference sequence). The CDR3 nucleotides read TGTGCCTGGAGTGGGGGACTGGAAAACTATGGCTACACCTTC. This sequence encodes CAWSGGLENYGYTF.

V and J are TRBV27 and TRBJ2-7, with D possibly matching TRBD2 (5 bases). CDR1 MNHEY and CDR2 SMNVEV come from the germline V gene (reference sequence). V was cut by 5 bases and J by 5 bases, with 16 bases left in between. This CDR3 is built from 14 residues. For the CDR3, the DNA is TGTGCCAGCAGTCCTTTTTTGACTAACGACGAGCAGTACTTC. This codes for CASSPFLTNDEQYF.

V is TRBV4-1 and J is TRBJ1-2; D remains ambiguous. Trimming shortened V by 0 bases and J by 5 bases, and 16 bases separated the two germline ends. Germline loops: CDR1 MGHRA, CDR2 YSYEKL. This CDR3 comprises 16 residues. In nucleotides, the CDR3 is TGCGCCAGCAGCCAAGAAAGTCTGCGCAGGAAATATGGCTACACCTTC. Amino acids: CASSQESLRRKYGYTF.

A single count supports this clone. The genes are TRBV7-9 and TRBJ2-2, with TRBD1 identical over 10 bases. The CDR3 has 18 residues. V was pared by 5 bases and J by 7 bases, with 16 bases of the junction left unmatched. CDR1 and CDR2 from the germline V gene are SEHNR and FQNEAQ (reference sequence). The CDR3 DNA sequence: TGTGCCAGCAGCCCCCCCAGTCCAGGGACAGGGGTTGGCGGGGAGCTGTTTTTT. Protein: CASSPPSPGTGVGGELFF.

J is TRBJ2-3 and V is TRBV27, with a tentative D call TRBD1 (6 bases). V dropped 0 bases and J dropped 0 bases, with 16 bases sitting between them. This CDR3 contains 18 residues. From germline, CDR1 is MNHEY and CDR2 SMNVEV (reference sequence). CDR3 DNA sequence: TGTGCCAGCAGTTTATCCCGGACAGCGCCCACTAGCACAGATACGCAGTATTTT. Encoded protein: CASSLSRTAPTSTDTQYF.

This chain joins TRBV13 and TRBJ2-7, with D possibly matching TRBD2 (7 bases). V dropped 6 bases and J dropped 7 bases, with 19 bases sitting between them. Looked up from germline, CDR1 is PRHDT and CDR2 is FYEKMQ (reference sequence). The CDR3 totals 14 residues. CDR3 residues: CASSSSGARGEQYF. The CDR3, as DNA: TGTGCCAGCAGTTCAAGCGGGGCCAGGGGTGAGCAGTACTTC.

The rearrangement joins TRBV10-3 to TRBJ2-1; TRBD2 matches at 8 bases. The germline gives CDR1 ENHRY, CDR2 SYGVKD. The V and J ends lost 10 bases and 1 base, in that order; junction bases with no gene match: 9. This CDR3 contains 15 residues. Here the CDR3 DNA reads TGTGCCACAGATAAGCGGGAGAGATCCTACAATGAGCAGTTCTTC. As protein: CATDKRERSYNEQFF.

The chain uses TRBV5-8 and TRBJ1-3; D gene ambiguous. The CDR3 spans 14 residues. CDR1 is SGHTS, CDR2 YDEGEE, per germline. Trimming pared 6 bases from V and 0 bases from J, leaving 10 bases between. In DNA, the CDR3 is TGTGCCAGCACCCGCGGTCCCTCTGGAAACACCATATATTTT. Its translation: CASTRGPSGNTIYF. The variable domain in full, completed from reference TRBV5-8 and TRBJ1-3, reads EAGVTQSPTHLIKTRGQQATLRCSPISGHTSVYWYQQALGLGLQFLLWYDEGEERNRGNFPPRFSGRQFPNYSSELNVNALELEDSALYLCASTRGPSGNTIYFGEGSWLTVV.

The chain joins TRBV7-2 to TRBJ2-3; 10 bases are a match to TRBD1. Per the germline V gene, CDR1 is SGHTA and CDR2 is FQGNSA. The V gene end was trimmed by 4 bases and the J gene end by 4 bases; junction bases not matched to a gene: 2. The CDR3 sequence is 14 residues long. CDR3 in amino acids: CASSSGTGADTQYF. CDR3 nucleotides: TGTGCCAGCAGCTCGGGGACAGGGGCAGATACGCAGTATTTT.

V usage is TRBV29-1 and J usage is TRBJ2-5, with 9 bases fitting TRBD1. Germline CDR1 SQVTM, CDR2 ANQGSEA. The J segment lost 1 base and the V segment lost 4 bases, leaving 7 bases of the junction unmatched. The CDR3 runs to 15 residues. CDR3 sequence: CSVGETGGFQETQYF. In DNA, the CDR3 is TGCAGCGTTGGTGAGACAGGGGGTTTCCAAGAGACCCAGTACTTC.